These 31 T cell receptor beta chains came from one sample sequenced in a study of cytomegalovirus exposure and HLA in healthy donors. Primers included in the PCR were 60 Vbeta and 13 Jbeta primers. Assay used: immunoSEQ multiplex PCR; TCRdb lists only in-frame clones, some missing. The table lists 90,000 to 120,000 clones, less than 80% of them singletons. Sample: PBMCs. The receptors were gathered from a man aged 30 to 45 in good health and CMV-seronegative.

This sequence joins TRBV5-1 and TRBJ2-7; a possible D gene is TRBD1 (6 bases). Germline assignment: CDR1 SGHRS and CDR2 YFSETQ. This CDR3 comprises 14 residues. Trimming cost V 0 bases and J 6 bases, with 13 bases left between them. CDR3 in DNA: TGCGCCAGCAGCTTGGACAGGGTTACGAGCGAGCAGTACTTC. Amino acids: CASSLDRVTSEQYF. The variable domain in full, with the rest retrieved from reference TRBV5-1 and TRBJ2-7, is KAGVTQTPRYLIKTRGQQVTLSCSPISGHRSVSWYQQTPGQGLQFLFEYFSETQRNKGNFPGRFSGRQFSNSRSEMNVSTLELGDSALYLCASSLDRVTSEQYFGPGTRLTVT.

The table lists this clone with a count of one. This sample also contains other DNA sequences that code for the same CDR3. The rearrangement links TRBV7-9 to TRBJ2-5, with D possibly matching TRBD2 (5 bases). Per the germline V gene, CDR1 is SEHNR and CDR2 is FQNEAQ (reference sequence). Trimming took off 0 bases at V and 5 bases at J, with 10 bases between the two ends. The CDR3 sequence is 14 residues long. The CDR3 loop reads CASSLAGSPETQYF. The CDR3 DNA reads TGTGCCAGCAGCTTAGCAGGGAGCCCGGAGACCCAGTACTTC.

This clone has only one observation. J is TRBJ2-3 and V is TRBV28, with TRBD2 matching 10 bases. V dropped 5 bases and J dropped 0; count of bases not matched to a gene: 5. Germline CDR1 is MDHEN and CDR2 is SYDVKM. The CDR3 runs 16 residues. This CDR3 reads CASSPGTSASTDTQYF. DNA for the CDR3: TGTGCCAGCAGTCCCGGGACTAGCGCGAGCACAGATACGCAGTATTTT.

The table lists this clone with a few counts. The chain combines TRBV7-8 with TRBJ2-3, with D hard to call. CDR3 size: 13 residues. V shed 1 base and J shed 2 bases, with 4 bases lying between them. CDR1 and CDR2 from the germline V gene are SGHVS and FQNEAQ. CDR3 sequence: CASSLGDTDTQYF. The DNA of the CDR3 is TGTGCCAGCAGCTTAGGCGACACAGATACGCAGTATTTT.

The table lists this clone with a few counts. V and J are TRBV28 and TRBJ2-1; no reliable D call. The germline V gene has CDR1 MDHEN and CDR2 SYDVKM. V was shortened by 6 bases and J by 9 bases, with 9 bases between the two germline ends. The CDR3 extends over 11 amino acids. The CDR3 nucleotides are TGTGCCAGCAGCCGCGAGAGTGAGCAGTTCTTC. Residues: CASSRESEQFF.

The chain couples TRBV10-2 to TRBJ2-7; D is undetermined. The CDR3 is 15 residues long. Deletions cut 4 bases from V and 2 bases from J, with 15 bases between. The germline gives CDR1 WSHSY, CDR2 SAAADI. CDR3 sequence (DNA): TGCGCCAGCAGTGTAGGTCCCAGCGCTCCCTACGAGCAGTACTTC. Protein: CASSVGPSAPYEQYF.

The chain links TRBV18 to TRBJ2-7; 12 bases agree with TRBD2. This CDR3 is built from 15 residues. Losses at the gene ends were 5 bases for V and 7 bases for J; bases not matched to a gene: 9. Germline loops: CDR1 KGHSH, CDR2 LQKENI. The CDR3 protein is CASSRLAGEAGEQYF. Written as DNA, the CDR3 is TGTGCCAGCTCAAGACTAGCGGGAGAGGCGGGAGAGCAGTACTTC. The full variable domain, in which reference TRBV18 and TRBJ2-7 provide the parts outside the CDR3, is NAGVMQNPRHLVRRRGQEARLRCSPMKGHSHVYWYRQLPEEGLKFMVYLQKENIIDESGMPKERFSAEFPKEGPSILRIQQVVRGDSAAYFCASSRLAGEAGEQYFGPGTRLTVT.

V is TRBV28 and J is TRBJ2-4, with D maybe TRBD1 (7 bases). V shed 8 bases and J shed 6 bases, with 17 bases lying between them. CDR1 and CDR2 from the germline V gene are MDHEN and SYDVKM. The CDR3 is 14 residues long. The CDR3 sequence is CASVPGGDRNIQYF. CDR3 nucleotide sequence: TGTGCCAGCGTTCCCGGCGGGGACAGAAACATTCAGTACTTC.

The rearrangement uses TRBV27 and TRBJ2-1, with D maybe TRBD2 (5 bases). V was cut by 1 base and J by 0 bases, with 13 bases left in between. Germline V gene sequence: CDR1 MNHEY, CDR2 SMNVEV (reference sequence). There are 17 residues in the CDR3. Here the CDR3 DNA reads TGTGCCAGCAGTTTATTTGCGGAGGACCGCTCCTACAATGAGCAGTTCTTC. Translating it yields CASSLFAEDRSYNEQFF.

This rearrangement joins TRBV19 to TRBJ2-3; D may be TRBD1 (5 bases). Trimming left V 4 bases short and J 4 bases short, with 15 bases between. The CDR3 loop spans 15 amino acids. The germline V gene encodes CDR1 LNHDA and CDR2 SQIVND (reference sequence). The CDR3 bases are TGTGCCAGTAGTACCAATCAAGGGGCGGCAGATACGCAGTATTTT. Its protein is CASSTNQGAADTQYF. Using reference TRBV19 and TRBJ2-3 for the parts outside the CDR3, the full variable domain is DGGITQSPKYLFRKEGQNVTLSCEQNLNHDAMYWYRQDPGQGLRLIYYSQIVNDFQKGDIAEGYSVSREKKESFPLTVTSAQKNPTAFYLCASSTNQGAADTQYFGPGTRLTVL.

The V gene is TRBV5-1, the J gene TRBJ2-7; 7 nucleotides line up with TRBD1. Germline V gene data show CDR1 as SGHRS and CDR2 as YFSETQ. The CDR3 is 14 amino acids. J lost 5 bases, V lost 4 bases, and 9 bases had no gene match. The CDR3 sequence: CASSPDRDRNEQYF. CDR3 bases: TGCGCCAGCAGCCCCGACAGGGATCGCAACGAGCAGTACTTC.

V gene TRBV7-9 combines with J gene TRBJ1-2, with 7 bases fitting TRBD1. V trimming: 5 bases; J trimming: 6 bases; junction bases outside the gene matches: 3. There are 12 residues in the CDR3. CDR1 is SEHNR, CDR2 FQNEAQ, per germline (reference sequence). The CDR3 protein is CASSPGGNGYTF. The CDR3 region has the DNA TGTGCCAGCAGCCCAGGGGGGAATGGCTACACCTTC. Filled out from reference TRBV7-9 and TRBJ1-2, the complete variable domain reads DTGVSQNPRHKITKRGQNVTFRCDPISEHNRLYWYRQTLGQGPEFLTYFQNEAQLEKSRLLSDRFSAERPKGSFSTLEIQRTEQGDSAMYLCASSPGGNGYTFGSGTRLTVV.

The rearrangement joins TRBV2 to TRBJ1-1; TRBD1 agrees at 8 bases. The CDR3 length is 14 residues. The trim removed 2 bases at V and 7 bases at J, leaving 6 bases unmatched. The germline gives CDR1 SNHLY, CDR2 FYNNEI. This CDR3 is CASSELDRGIEAFF. DNA for the CDR3: TGTGCCAGCAGTGAACTAGACAGGGGTATTGAAGCTTTCTTT.

The chain joins TRBV2 to TRBJ2-3; D is uncertain. The ends were cut back, 3 bases at V and 2 bases at J, with 12 bases in the middle. Germline values: CDR1 SNHLY, CDR2 FYNNEI. This CDR3 has 15 amino acids. In nucleotides, the CDR3 is TGTGCCAGCAGTGAGGTCAGAACAATCACAGATACGCAGTATTTT. Translation gives CASSEVRTITDTQYF.

The chain joins TRBV27 to TRBJ2-1, with 10 bases fitting TRBD2. The V gene end was trimmed by 5 bases and the J gene end by 2 bases; junction bases not matched to a gene: 3. The CDR3 is 15 amino acids. CDR1 is MNHEY and CDR2 is SMNVEV in the germline V gene (reference sequence). This CDR3 reads CASSPGLAAYNEQFF. The DNA of the CDR3 is TGTGCCAGCAGTCCCGGACTAGCGGCCTACAATGAGCAGTTCTTC.

This clone was counted once. This chain joins TRBV29-1 and TRBJ1-4; 8 bases map to TRBD1. This CDR3 is 13 amino acids long. The V gene end was trimmed by 5 bases and the J gene end by 5 bases; junction bases not matched to a gene: 4. Germline V gene lookup returns CDR1 SQVTM and CDR2 ANQGSEA. As DNA, the CDR3 is TGCAGCGTTTCAGGGGGCCACAATGAAAAACTGTTTTTT. Its translation is CSVSGGHNEKLFF.

V usage is TRBV10-1 and J usage is TRBJ2-5; a weak D match, TRBD1 (6 bases). V shed 4 bases and J shed 2 bases, with 8 bases lying between them. Germline V gives CDR1 WNHNN, CDR2 SYGVQD (reference sequence). The CDR3 is made up of 13 amino acids. The CDR3 DNA is TGCGCCAGCAGTGGGACAGTTCAAGAGACCCAGTACTTC. Translating gives CASSGTVQETQYF.

This clone was seen more than once but under ten times. J is TRBJ2-5 and V is TRBV7-3, with 9 bases aligning to TRBD1. The CDR3 loop spans 14 amino acids. Trimming took 6 bases from V and 11 from J; bases not matched to a gene: 13. CDR1 and CDR2 from the germline V gene are SGHTA and FQGTGA. CDR3: CASSSTGGSQEQYF. Written as DNA, the CDR3 is TGTGCCAGCAGTTCGACAGGGGGTAGTCAAGAGCAGTACTTC.

The rearrangement uses TRBV27 and TRBJ2-1; the D is unclear. The CDR3 contains 14 residues. Germline CDR1 MNHEY, CDR2 SMNVEV (reference sequence). With 4 bases removed from V and 5 bases from J, the gap between germline ends came to 12 bases. The CDR3 region is CASSSPIVNNEQFF. CDR3 nucleotides: TGTGCCAGCAGTTCCCCAATAGTAAACAATGAGCAGTTCTTC.

The rearrangement joins TRBV9 to TRBJ2-1, with 8 nucleotides matching TRBD1. The CDR3 runs to 14 residues. With V trimmed by 4 bases and J by 9 bases, 9 bases remained unmatched. Germline V gene lookup returns CDR1 SGDLS and CDR2 YYNGEE. CDR3 sequence: CASSSGQGGTEQFF. For the CDR3, the DNA is TGTGCCAGCAGCTCAGGACAGGGTGGGACTGAGCAGTTCTTC.

The DNA for the CDR3 is TGTGCCAGCAGCTTAGTCGGGGGGCAAGATGGCTACACCTTC. Translating it yields CASSLVGGQDGYTF. The chain joins TRBV11-2 to TRBJ1-2, with a weak D call TRBD1 (6 bases). Trimming removed 1 base at V and 6 bases at J, with 12 bases between. Germline CDR1 SGHAT, CDR2 FQNNGV. CDR3 length: 14 amino acids.

The chain joins TRBV15 to TRBJ2-6, with D hard to call. V lost 1 base and J lost 4, with 8 bases in between. CDR3 size: 15 residues. Germline V CDR1 and CDR2: LNHNV, YYDKDF (reference sequence). The CDR3 is CATSRVRWGANVLTF. In DNA form, the CDR3 reads TGTGCCACCAGCAGAGTGAGGTGGGGGGCCAACGTCCTGACTTTC. The variable domain in full, with the rest retrieved from reference TRBV15 and TRBJ2-6, is DAMVIQNPRYQVTQFGKPVTLSCSQTLNHNVMYWYQQKSSQAPKLLFHYYDKDFNNEADTPDNFQSRRPNTSFCFLDIRSPGLGDTAMYLCATSRVRWGANVLTFGAGSRLTVL.

In its sample, this clone was seen a few times. The V call is TRBV9, the J call TRBJ2-5; D is possibly TRBD1 (5 bases). The CDR3 loop spans 13 amino acids. Between the trimmed V and J ends, which lost 2 bases and 5 bases, there was a span of 10 bases. Germline V gene sequence: CDR1 SGDLS, CDR2 YYNGEE. The CDR3 loop is CASSVVSGETQYF. DNA of the CDR3: TGTGCCAGCAGCGTCGTCTCAGGGGAGACCCAGTACTTC.

This sequence joins TRBV5-1 and TRBJ1-5; 8 nucleotides agree with TRBD1. Germline V gene sequence: CDR1 SGHRS, CDR2 YFSETQ. V lost 4 bases, J lost 0 bases, and 3 bases stayed unmatched. The CDR3 sequence is 15 residues long. In nucleotides, the CDR3 is TGCGCCAGCAGCCCTACAGGGGGTAGCAATCAGCCCCAGCATTTT. It is translated as CASSPTGGSNQPQHF.

This clone was seen a few times. The rearrangement links TRBV29-1 to TRBJ2-1; 8 bases line up with TRBD2. V was pared by 2 bases and J by 3 bases, with 9 bases of the junction left unmatched. From germline, CDR1 is SQVTM and CDR2 ANQGSEA. CDR3 length: 16 residues. In DNA form, the CDR3 reads TGCAGCGTTGAATGGCTGGCTCTAGCGGGCTACAATGAGCAGTTCTTC. This translates into CSVEWLALAGYNEQFF.

The chain combines TRBV19 with TRBJ1-2, with 7 bases fitting TRBD1. The ends lost 3 bases at V and 6 bases at J; junction bases unmatched: 4. The CDR3 length is 13 residues. The V gene's germline CDR1 is LNHDA and CDR2 SQIVND (reference sequence). The CDR3, as DNA: TGTGCCAGTAGTATCGCCGGGACAGATGGCTACACCTTC. Translation: CASSIAGTDGYTF.

The chain combines TRBV12-5 with TRBJ1-5; no firm D call. CDR3 size: 14 residues. V was trimmed by 1 base and J by 7 bases, leaving 11 bases between them. Germline V gene lookup returns CDR1 LGHNT and CDR2 FRNRAP. In DNA, the CDR3 is TGTGCTAGTGGTTTGGATTTAGTCGAGCAGCCCCAGCATTTT. It codes for CASGLDLVEQPQHF.

This chain links TRBV6-1 with TRBJ2-1, with TRBD2 identical over 8 bases. The trim removed 3 bases at V and 0 bases at J, leaving 4 bases unmatched. The germline CDR1 and CDR2 sequences are MNHNS and SASEGT. This CDR3 is built from 16 residues. The CDR3 here is CASSDLGGGSYNEQFF. The CDR3 DNA is TGTGCCAGCAGTGACCTCGGGGGGGGCTCCTACAATGAGCAGTTCTTC.

This clone was seen only a few times. The chain joins TRBV7-2 to TRBJ2-1; D is unclear. The V gene lost 0 bases and the J gene lost 5 bases, with 11 bases spanning the gap. The CDR3 extends over 15 amino acids. The germline V gene encodes CDR1 SGHTA and CDR2 FQGNSA. CDR3 sequence: CASSLASGHDNEQFF. The CDR3 DNA is TGTGCCAGCAGCTTAGCCTCGGGTCACGACAATGAGCAGTTCTTC.

The rearrangement uses TRBV5-1 and TRBJ2-1, with 9 bases fitting TRBD1. The V gene's germline CDR1 is SGHRS and CDR2 YFSETQ. Losses at the gene ends were 3 bases for V and 7 bases for J; bases not matched to a gene: 20. CDR3 length equals 19 residues. CDR3 amino acids: CASSSDRGSWTNRGNEQFF. In DNA form, the CDR3 reads TGCGCCAGCAGCTCGGACAGGGGATCGTGGACGAATAGGGGGAATGAGCAGTTCTTC.

CDR3 in amino acids: CASRVLAGPYEQYF. CDR3 sequence (DNA): TGCGCCAGCAGGGTCCTGGCAGGGCCCTACGAGCAGTACTTC. The rearrangement joins TRBV5-1 to TRBJ2-7; D is perhaps TRBD1 (5 bases). V gave up 5 bases and J gave up 2 bases, with 14 bases separating them. This CDR3 is built from 14 residues. The germline gives CDR1 SGHRS, CDR2 YFSETQ.